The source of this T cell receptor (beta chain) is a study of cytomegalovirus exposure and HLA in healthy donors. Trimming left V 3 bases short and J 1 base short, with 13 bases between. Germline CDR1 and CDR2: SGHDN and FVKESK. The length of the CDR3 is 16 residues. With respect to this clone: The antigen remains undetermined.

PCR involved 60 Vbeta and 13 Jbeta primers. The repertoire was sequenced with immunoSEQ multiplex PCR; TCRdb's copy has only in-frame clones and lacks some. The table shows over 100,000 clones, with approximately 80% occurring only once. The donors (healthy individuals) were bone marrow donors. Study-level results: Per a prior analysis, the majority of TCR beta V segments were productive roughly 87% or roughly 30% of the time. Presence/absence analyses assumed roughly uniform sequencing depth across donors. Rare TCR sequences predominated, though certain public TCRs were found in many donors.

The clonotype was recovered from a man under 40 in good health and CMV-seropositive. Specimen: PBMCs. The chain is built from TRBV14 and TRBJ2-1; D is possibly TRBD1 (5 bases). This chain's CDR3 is CASSQGPGRSYNEQFF. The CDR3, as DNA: TGTGCCAGCAGCCAGGGGCCCGGGCGTTCCTACAATGAGCAGTTCTTC.